The clone carrying this TCR beta chain has a handful of counts. Its antigen is not known. The data are from a study of T-cell memory formation after mild COVID-19. Whole-study context: Largely donor-specific sequence clusters came from a couple of donors. Study-wide results and caveats: The main location of contracting CD4+ clones was CM and EM, and that of contracting CD8+ clones was EMRA.

The CDR3 is 14 residues long. J gave up 1 base and V 7 bases, and 6 bases lay outside the gene matches. Looked up from germline, CDR1 is SGHRS and CDR2 is YFSETQ. TCRdb fed the 5' RACE reads into MiXCR, producing one record per CDR3 protein. The sample yields under 350,000 distinct CDR3 sequences, around 16% seen once. This clonotype was obtained from a man aged 18 to 30 who had mild COVID-19 (a few samples of this study predate the infection). Cell type and time point are not known. The specimen sequenced was PBMCs or a T cell subset sorted from them (not recorded which). The gene calls are TRBV5-1 and TRBJ1-1; 8 bases agree with TRBD1. CDR3 DNA sequence: TGCGCCAGCGGCGACACAGGGGGGAACACTGAAGCTTTCTTT. As protein: CASGDTGGNTEAFF.